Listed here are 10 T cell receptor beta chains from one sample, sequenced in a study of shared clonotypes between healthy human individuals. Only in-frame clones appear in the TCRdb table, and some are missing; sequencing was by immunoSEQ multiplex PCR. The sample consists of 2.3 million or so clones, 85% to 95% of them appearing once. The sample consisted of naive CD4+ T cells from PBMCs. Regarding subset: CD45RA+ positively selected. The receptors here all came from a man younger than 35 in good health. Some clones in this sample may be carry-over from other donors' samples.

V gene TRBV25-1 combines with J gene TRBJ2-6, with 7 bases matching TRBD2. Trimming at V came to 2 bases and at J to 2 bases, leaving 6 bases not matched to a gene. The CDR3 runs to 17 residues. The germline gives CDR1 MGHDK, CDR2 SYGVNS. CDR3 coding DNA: TGTGCCAGCAGTGAACCCTTGGGAGGGGCTGGGGCCAACGTCCTGACTTTC. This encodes CASSEPLGGAGANVLTF.

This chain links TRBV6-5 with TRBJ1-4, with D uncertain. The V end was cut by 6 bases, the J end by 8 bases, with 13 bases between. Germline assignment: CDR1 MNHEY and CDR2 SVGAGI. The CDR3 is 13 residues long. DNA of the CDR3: TGTGCCAGCAGCCCCGCGGTAGGGGAAAAACTGTTTTTT. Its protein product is CASSPAVGEKLFF.

The CDR3 DNA reads as TGTGCCAGCAGTTACGCGTCCGGACAGTTGAACACTGAAGCTTTCTTT. Translating gives CASSYASGQLNTEAFF. The V gene is TRBV6-5, the J gene TRBJ1-1; maybe TRBD1 (6 bases). The V and J ends lost 2 bases and 0 bases respectively, with 13 bases between them. The CDR3 is 16 residues long. CDR1 and CDR2 (germline): MNHEY, SVGAGI.

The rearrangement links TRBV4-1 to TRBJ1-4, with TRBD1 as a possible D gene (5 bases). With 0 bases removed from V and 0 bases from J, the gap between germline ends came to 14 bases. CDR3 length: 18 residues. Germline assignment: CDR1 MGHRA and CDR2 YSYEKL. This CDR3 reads CASSQELRGLTTNEKLFF. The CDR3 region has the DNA TGCGCCAGCAGCCAAGAACTCCGGGGGTTGACAACTAATGAAAAACTGTTTTTT.

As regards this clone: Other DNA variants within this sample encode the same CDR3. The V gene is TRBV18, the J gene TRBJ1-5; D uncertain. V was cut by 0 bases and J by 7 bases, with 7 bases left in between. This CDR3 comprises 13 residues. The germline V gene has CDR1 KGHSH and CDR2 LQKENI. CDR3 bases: TGTGCCAGCTCACCACCGGGGAGCCAGCCCCAGCATTTT. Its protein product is CASSPPGSQPQHF.

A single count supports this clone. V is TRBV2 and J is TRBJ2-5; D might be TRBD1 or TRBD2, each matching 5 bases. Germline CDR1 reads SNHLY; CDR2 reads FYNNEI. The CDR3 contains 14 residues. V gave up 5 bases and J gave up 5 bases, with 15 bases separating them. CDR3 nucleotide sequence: TGTGCCAGCAGTCCACCGCCTGGGGGTGAGACCCAGTACTTC. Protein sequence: CASSPPPGGETQYF.

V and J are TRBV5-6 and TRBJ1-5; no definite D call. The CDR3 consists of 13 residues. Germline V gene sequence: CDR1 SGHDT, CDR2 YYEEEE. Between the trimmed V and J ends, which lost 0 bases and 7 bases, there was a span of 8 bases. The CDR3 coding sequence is TGTGCCAGCAGCTTGGGACGGGTCCAGCCCCAGCATTTT. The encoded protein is CASSLGRVQPQHF.

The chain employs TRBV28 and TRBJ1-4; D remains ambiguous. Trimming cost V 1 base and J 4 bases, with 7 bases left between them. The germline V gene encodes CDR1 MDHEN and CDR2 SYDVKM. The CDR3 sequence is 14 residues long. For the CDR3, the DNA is TGTGCCAGCAGTTTATCTCAGTATAATGAAAAACTGTTTTTT. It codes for CASSLSQYNEKLFF.

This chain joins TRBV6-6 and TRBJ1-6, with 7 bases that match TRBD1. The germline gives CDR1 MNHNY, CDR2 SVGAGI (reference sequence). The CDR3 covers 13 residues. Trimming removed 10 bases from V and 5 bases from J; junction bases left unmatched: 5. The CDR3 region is CAMSQGDNSPLHF. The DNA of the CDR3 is TGTGCCATGAGCCAGGGGGATAATTCACCCCTCCACTTT.

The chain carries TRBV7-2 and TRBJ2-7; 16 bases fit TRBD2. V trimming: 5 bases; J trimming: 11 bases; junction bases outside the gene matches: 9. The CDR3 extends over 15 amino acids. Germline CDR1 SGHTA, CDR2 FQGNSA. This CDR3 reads CASSPGLAGGLREYF. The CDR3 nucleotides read TGTGCCAGCAGCCCGGGACTAGCGGGAGGGCTCCGTGAGTACTTC.